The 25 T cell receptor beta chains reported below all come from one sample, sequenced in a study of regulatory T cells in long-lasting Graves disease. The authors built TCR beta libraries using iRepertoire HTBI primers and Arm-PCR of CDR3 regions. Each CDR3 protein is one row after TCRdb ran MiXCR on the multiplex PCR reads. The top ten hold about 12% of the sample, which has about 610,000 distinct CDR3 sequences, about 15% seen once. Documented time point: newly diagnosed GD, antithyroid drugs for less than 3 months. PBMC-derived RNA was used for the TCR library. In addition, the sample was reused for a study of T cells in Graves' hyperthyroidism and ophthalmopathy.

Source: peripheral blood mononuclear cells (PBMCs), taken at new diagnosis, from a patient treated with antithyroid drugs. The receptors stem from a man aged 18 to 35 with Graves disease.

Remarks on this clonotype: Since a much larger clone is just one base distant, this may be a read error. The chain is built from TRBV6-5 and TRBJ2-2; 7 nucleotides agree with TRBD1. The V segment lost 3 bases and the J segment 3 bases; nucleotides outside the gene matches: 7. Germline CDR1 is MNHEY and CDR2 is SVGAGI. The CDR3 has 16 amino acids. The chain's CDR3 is CASSYGTEDDTGELFF. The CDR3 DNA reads TGTGCCAGCAGTTATGGGACAGAGGACGACACCGGGGAGCTGTTTTTT.

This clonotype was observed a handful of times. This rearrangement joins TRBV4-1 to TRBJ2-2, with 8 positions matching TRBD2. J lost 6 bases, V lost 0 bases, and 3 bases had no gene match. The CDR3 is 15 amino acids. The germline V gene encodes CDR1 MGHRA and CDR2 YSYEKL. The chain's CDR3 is CASSQDGGVAGELFF. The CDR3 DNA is TGCGCCAGCAGCCAAGACGGGGGGGTCGCCGGGGAGCTGTTTTTT.

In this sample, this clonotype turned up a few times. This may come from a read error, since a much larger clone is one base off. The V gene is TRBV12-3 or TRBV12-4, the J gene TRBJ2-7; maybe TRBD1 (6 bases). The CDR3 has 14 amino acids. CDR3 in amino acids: CVSSFKDSGYEQYF. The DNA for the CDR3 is TGTGTCAGCAGTTTCAAGGACAGTGGCTACGAGCAGTACTTC.

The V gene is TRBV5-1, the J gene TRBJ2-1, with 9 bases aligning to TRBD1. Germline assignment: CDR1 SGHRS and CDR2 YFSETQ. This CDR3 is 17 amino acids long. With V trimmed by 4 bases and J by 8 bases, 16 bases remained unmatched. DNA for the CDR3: TGCGCCAGCAGCCGCACAGGGGGCTTAGGCTCTGTCTATGAGCAGTTCTTC. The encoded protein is CASSRTGGLGSVYEQFF.

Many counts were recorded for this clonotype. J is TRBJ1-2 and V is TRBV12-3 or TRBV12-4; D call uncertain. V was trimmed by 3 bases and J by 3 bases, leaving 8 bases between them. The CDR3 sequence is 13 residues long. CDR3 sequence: CASSFEGYYGYTF. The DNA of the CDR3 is TGTGCCAGCAGTTTCGAAGGGTACTATGGCTACACCTTC.

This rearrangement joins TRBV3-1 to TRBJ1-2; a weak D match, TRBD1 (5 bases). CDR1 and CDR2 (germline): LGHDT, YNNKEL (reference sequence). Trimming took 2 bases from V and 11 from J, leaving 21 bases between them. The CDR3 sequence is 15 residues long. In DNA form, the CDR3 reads TGTGCCAGCAGCCAACAATGGCAGGGAAGCACGGGGTACACCTTC. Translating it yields CASSQQWQGSTGYTF.

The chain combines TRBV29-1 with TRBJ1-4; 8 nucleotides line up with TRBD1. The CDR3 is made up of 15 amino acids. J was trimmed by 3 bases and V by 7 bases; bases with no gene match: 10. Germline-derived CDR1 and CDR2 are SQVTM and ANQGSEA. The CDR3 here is CSGASTGGANEKLFF. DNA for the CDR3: TGCAGCGGGGCCTCTACAGGGGGGGCTAATGAAAAACTGTTTTTT.

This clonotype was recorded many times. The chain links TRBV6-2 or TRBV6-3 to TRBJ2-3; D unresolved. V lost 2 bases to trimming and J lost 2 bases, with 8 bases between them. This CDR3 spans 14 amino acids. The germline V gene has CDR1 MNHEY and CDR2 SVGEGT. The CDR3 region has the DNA TGTGCCAGCAGTTACCTACTAAACACAGATACGCAGTATTTT. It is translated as CASSYLLNTDTQYF.

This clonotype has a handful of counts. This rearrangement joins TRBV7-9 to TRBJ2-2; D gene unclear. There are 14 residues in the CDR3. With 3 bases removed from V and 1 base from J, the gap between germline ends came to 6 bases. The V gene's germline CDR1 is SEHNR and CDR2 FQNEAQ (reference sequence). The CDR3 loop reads CASSFERNTGELFF. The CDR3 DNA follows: TGTGCCAGCAGCTTCGAGCGGAACACCGGGGAGCTGTTTTTT. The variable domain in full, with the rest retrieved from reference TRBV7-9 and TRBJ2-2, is DTGVSQNPRHKITKRGQNVTFRCDPISEHNRLYWYRQTLGQGPEFLTYFQNEAQLEKSRLLSDRFSAERPKGSFSTLEIQRTEQGDSAMYLCASSFERNTGELFFGEGSRLTVL.

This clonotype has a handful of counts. CDR3 DNA sequence: TGTGCCAGCAGCTCCGCCGCTTTCTTT. It is translated as CASSSAAFF. This rearrangement joins TRBV7-9 to TRBJ1-1; D uncertain. CDR3 length equals 9 residues. V dropped 4 bases and J dropped 11 bases, with 5 bases sitting between them. Germline assignment: CDR1 SEHNR and CDR2 FQNEAQ (reference sequence).

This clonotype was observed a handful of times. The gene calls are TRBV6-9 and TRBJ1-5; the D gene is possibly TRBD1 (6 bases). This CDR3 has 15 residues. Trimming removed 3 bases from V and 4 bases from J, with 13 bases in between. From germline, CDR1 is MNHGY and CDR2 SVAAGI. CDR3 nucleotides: TGTGCCAGCAGTTACACGGACAGCTTGAATCAGCCCCAGCATTTT. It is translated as CASSYTDSLNQPQHF.

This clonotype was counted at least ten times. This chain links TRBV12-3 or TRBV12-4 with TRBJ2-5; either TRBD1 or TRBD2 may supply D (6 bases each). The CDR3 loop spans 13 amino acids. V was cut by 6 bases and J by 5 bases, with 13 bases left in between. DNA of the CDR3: TGTGCCAGCAGCAGAGTAGGGGGGGAGACCCAGTACTTC. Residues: CASSRVGGETQYF.

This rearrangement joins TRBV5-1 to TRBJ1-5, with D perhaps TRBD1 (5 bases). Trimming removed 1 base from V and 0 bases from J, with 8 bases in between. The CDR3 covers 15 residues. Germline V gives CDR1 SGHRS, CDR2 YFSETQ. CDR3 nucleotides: TGCGCCAGCAGCTTGATGGGGACTAGCAATCAGCCCCAGCATTTT. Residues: CASSLMGTSNQPQHF.

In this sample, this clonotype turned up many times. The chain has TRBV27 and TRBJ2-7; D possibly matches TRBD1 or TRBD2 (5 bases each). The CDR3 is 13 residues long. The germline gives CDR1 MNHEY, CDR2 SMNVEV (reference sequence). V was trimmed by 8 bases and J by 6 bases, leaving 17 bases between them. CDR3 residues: CASSEGLWGEQYF. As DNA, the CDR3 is TGTGCCAGCTCTGAGGGGCTGTGGGGCGAGCAGTACTTC.

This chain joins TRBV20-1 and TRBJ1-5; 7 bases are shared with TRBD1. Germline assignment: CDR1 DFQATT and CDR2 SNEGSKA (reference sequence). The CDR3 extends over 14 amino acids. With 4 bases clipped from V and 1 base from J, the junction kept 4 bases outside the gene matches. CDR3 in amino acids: CSATDRVSNQPQHF. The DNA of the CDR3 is TGCAGTGCTACCGACAGGGTAAGCAATCAGCCCCAGCATTTT.

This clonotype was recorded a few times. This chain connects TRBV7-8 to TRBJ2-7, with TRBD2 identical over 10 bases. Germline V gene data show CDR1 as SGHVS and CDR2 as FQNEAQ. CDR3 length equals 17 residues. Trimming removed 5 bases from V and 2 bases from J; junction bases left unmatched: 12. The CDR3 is CASSARVLAGSTYEQYF. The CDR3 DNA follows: TGTGCCAGCAGCGCCCGCGTACTAGCGGGAAGCACCTACGAGCAGTACTTC.

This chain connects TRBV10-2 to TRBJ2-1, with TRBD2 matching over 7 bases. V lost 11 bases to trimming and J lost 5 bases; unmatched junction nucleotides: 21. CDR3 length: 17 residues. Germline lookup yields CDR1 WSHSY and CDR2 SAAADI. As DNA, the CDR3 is TGCGCCGGATCTCCGGTGGGGGAGGGCCCCCGGGACAATGAGCAGTTCTTC. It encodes CAGSPVGEGPRDNEQFF.

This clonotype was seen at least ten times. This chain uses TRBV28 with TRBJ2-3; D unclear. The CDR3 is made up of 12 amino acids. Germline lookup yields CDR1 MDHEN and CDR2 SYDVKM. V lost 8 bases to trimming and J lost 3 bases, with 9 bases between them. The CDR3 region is CASSTWTDTQYF. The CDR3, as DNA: TGTGCCAGCTCGACCTGGACAGATACGCAGTATTTT.

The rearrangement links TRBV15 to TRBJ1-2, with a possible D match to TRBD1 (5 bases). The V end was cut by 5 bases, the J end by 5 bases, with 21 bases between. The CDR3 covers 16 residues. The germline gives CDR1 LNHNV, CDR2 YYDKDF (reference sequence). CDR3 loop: CATSGDEGLTRYGYTF. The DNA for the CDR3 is TGTGCCACCAGCGGTGATGAGGGGCTGACGCGGTATGGCTACACCTTC.

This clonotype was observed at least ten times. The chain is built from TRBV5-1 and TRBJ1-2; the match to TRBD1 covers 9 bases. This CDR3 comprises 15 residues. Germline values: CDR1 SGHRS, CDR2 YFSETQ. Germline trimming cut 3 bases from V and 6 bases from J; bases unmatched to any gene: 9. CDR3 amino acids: CASSWGTGSIDGYTF. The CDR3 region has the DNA TGCGCCAGCAGCTGGGGGACAGGGTCCATCGATGGCTACACCTTC.

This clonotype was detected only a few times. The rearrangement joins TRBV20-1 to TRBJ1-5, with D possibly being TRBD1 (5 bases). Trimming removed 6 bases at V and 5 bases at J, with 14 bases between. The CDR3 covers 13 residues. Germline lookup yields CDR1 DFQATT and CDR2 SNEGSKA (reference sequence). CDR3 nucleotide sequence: TGCAGTGCCATCTTGGGGCCAGATCAGCCCCAGCATTTT. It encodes CSAILGPDQPQHF.

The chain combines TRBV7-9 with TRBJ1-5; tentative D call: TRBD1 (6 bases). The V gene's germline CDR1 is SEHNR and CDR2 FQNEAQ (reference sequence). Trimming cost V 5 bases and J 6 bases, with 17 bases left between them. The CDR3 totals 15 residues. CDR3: CASSLTGRVGQPQHF. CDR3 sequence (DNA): TGTGCCAGCAGCCTTACAGGGAGGGTCGGTCAGCCCCAGCATTTT.

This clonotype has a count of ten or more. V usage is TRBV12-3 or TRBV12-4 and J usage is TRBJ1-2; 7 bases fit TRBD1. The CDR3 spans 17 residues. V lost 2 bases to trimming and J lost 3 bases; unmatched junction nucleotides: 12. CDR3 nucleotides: TGTGCCAGCAGTTTATTCCCCGGAGACAGGGAGGACTATGGCTACACCTTC. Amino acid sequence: CASSLFPGDREDYGYTF.

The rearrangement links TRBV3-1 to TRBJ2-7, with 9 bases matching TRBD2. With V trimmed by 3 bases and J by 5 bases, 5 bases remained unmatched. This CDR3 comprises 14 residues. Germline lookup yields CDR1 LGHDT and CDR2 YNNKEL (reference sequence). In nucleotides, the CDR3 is TGTGCCAGCAGCCACGGACTAGCGAACGACGAGCAGTACTTC. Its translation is CASSHGLANDEQYF.

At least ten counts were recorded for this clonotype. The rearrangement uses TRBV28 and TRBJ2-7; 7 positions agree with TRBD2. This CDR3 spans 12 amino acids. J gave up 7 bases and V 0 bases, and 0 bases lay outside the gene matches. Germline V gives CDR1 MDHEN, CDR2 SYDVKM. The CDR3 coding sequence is TGTGCCAGCAGTTTATGGGGGGGGGAGCAGTACTTC. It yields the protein CASSLWGGEQYF.